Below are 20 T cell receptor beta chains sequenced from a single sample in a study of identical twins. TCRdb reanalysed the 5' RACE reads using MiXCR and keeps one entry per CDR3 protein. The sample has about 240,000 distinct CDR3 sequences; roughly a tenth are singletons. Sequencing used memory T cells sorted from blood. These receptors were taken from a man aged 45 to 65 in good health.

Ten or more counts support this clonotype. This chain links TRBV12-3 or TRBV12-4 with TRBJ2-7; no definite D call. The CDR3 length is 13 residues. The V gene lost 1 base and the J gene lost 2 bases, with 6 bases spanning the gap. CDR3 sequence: CASSLDTTYEQYF. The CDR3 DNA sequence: TGTGCCAGCAGTTTAGATACAACCTACGAGCAGTACTTC.

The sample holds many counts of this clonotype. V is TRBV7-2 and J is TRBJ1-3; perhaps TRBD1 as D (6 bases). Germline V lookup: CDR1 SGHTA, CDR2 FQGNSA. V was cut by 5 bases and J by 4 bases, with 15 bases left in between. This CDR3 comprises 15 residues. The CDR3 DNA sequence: TGTGCCAGCAGCCCAGAGGCGGGGGCGGGAAACACCATATATTTT. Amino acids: CASSPEAGAGNTIYF.

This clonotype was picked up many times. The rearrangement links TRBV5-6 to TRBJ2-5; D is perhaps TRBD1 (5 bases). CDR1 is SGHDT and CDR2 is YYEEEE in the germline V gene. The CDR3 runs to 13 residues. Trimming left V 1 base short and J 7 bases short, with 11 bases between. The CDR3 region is CASSLRGSGTQYF. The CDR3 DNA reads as TGTGCCAGCAGCTTGAGGGGATCGGGGACCCAGTACTTC.

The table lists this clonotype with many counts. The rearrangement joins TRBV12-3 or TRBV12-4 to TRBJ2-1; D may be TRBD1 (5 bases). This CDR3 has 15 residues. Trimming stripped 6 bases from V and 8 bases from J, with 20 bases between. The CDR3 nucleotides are TGTGCCAGCAGCCCCGGCGGAGCCCAGGGCGATGAGCAGTTCTTC. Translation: CASSPGGAQGDEQFF.

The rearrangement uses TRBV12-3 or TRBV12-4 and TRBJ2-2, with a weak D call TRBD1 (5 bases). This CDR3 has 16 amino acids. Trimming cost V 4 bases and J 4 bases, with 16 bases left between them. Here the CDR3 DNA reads TGTGCCAGCAGTTCTGAAGGGGCGCGAGGCACCGGGGAGCTGTTTTTT. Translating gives CASSSEGARGTGELFF.

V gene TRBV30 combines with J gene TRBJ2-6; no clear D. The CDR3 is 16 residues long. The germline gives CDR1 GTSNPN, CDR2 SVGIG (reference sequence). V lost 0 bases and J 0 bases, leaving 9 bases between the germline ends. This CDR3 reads CAWSVPGGSGANVLTF. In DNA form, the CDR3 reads TGTGCCTGGAGTGTTCCGGGCGGCTCTGGGGCCAACGTCCTGACTTTC. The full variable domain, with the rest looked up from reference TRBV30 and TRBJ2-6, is SQTIHQWPATLVQPVGSPLSLECTVEGTSNPNLYWYRQAAGRGLQLLFYSVGIGQISSEVPQNLSASRPQDRQFILSSKKLLLSDSGFYLCAWSVPGGSGANVLTFGAGSRLTVL.

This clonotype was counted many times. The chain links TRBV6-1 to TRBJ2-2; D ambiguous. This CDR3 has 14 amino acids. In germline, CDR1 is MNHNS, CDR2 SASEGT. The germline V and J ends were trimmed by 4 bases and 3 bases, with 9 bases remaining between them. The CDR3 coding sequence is TGTGCCAGCAGTGGGGAACTGCACACCGGGGAGCTGTTTTTT. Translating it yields CASSGELHTGELFF.

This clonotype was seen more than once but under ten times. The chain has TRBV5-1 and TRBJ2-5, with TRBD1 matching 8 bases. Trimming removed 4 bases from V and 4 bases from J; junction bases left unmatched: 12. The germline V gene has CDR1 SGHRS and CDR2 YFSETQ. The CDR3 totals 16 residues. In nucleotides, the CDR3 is TGCGCCAGCAGCGGGCGTCTACAGGGGGTCGTAGAGACCCAGTACTTC. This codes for CASSGRLQGVVETQYF.

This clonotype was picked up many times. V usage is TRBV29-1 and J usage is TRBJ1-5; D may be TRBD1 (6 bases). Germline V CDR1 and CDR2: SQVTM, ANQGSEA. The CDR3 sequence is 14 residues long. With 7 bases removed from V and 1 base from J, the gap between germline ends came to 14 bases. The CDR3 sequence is CSASQGRSNQPQHF. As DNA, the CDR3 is TGCAGCGCATCACAGGGAAGGAGCAATCAGCCCCAGCATTTT.

The CDR3 protein is CASSWGDGTRTQYF. CDR3 coding DNA: TGTGCCAGCAGCTGGGGGGACGGCACGCGGACCCAGTACTTC. The chain uses TRBV5-4 and TRBJ2-5; D might be TRBD2 (6 bases). The V end lost 3 bases, the J end lost 7 bases, and 16 bases lay between the germline ends. The CDR3 has 14 residues. Germline V lookup: CDR1 SGHNT, CDR2 YYREEE (reference sequence).

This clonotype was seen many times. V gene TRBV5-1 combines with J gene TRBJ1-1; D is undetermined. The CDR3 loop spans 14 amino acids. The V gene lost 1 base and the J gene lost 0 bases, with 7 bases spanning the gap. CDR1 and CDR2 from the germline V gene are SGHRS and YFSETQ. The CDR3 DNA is TGCGCCAGCAGCTTGTGGGATTTGAACACTGAAGCTTTCTTT. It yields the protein CASSLWDLNTEAFF.

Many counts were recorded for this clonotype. The CDR3 coding sequence is TGTGCCAGCAGCCTCACAGGGTTGGGGAACAATCAGCCCCAGCATTTT. Translation: CASSLTGLGNNQPQHF. This chain connects TRBV28 to TRBJ1-5, with D possibly TRBD1 on 6 matching bases. The germline V and J ends were trimmed by 6 bases and 3 bases, with 18 bases remaining between them. This CDR3 comprises 16 residues. Germline V lookup: CDR1 MDHEN, CDR2 SYDVKM.

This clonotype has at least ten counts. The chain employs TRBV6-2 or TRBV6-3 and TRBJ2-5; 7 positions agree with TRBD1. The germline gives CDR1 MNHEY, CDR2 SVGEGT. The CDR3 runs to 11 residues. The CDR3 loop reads CTTGARETQYF. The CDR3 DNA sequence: TGTACTACAGGGGCTCGGGAGACCCAGTACTTC.

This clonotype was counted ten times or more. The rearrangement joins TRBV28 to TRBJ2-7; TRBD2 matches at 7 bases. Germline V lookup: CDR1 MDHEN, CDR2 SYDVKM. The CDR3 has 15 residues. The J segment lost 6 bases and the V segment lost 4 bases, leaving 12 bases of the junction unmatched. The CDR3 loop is CASSSLGLLRLEQYF. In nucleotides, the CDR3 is TGTGCCAGCAGTTCCCTGGGACTACTCAGGCTCGAGCAGTACTTC.

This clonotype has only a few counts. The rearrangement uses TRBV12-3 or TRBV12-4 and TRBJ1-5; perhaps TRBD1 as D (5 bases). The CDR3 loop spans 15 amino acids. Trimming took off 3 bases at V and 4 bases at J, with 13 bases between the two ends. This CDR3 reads CASSFTGRSNQPQHF. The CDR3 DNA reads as TGTGCCAGCAGTTTCACGGGACGATCAAATCAGCCCCAGCATTTT.

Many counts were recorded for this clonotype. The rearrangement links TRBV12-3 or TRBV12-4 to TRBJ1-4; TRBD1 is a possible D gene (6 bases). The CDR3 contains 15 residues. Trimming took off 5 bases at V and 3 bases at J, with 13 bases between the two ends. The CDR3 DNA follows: TGTGCCAGCAGTAGCCAGACAGGCTCTAATGAAAAACTGTTTTTT. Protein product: CASSSQTGSNEKLFF.

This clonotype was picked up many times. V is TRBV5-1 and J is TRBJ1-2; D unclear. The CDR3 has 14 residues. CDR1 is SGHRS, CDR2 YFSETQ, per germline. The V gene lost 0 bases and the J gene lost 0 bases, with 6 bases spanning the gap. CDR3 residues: CASSLGRTNYGYTF. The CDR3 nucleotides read TGCGCCAGCAGCTTGGGACGGACTAACTATGGCTACACCTTC.

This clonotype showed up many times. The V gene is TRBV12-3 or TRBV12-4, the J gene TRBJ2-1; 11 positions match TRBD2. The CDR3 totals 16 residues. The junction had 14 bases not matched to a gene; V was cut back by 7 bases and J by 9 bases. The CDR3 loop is CASTPRASGGLGEQFF. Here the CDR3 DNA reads TGTGCCAGCACCCCCCGGGCTAGCGGGGGGTTAGGTGAGCAGTTCTTC.

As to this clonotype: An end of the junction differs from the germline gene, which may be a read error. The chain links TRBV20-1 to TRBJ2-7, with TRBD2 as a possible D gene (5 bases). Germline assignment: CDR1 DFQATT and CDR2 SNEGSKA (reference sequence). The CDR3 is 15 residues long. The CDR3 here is CSATEGRTRLYGQYF. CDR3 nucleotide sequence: TGCAGTGCCACCGAGGGCCGCACCAGACTCTACGGGCAGTACTTC.

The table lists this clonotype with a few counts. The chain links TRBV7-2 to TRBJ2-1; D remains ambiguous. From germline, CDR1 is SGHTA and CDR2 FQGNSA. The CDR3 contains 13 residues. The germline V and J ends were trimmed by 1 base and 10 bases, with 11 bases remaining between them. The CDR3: CASSLVLAGEQFF. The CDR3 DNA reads TGTGCCAGCAGCTTAGTGTTGGCCGGGGAGCAGTTCTTC.